Below, 32 T cell receptor beta chains from the same sample are listed, as sequenced in a study of shared clonotypes between healthy human individuals. Assay used: immunoSEQ multiplex PCR; TCRdb lists only in-frame clones, some missing. The sample yields fewer than 2.5 million clones, over 85% seen once. Material: naive CD4+ T cells from PBMCs. The subset was: CD45RA+ positively selected. The origin of the receptors is a man aged 18 to 30 in good health. Some clones in this sample may be carry-over from other donors' samples.

The chain combines TRBV7-8 with TRBJ1-1, with 7 bases fitting TRBD1. This CDR3 has 15 amino acids. CDR1 and CDR2 from the germline V gene are SGHVS and FQNEAQ. The V gene end was trimmed by 3 bases and the J gene end by 0 bases; junction bases not matched to a gene: 4. CDR3 sequence reads: CASSFDRALNTEAFF. The CDR3 DNA reads as TGTGCCAGCAGCTTTGACAGGGCGCTGAACACTGAAGCTTTCTTT.

There are a few counts of this clone. This sample includes further DNA sequences coding for the same CDR3. The chain uses TRBV6-5 and TRBJ2-7; 8 bases map to TRBD1. The junction had 2 bases not matched to a gene; V was cut back by 6 bases and J by 1 base. The germline V gene encodes CDR1 MNHEY and CDR2 SVGAGI. This CDR3 contains 13 residues. CDR3 residues: CASSRDRSYEQYF. CDR3 sequence (DNA): TGTGCCAGCAGCAGGGACAGGTCCTACGAGCAGTACTTC.

The chain joins TRBV18 to TRBJ2-6; 7 positions match TRBD1. After removal of 1 base from V and 0 bases from J, the junction contained 15 bases not matched to a gene. The CDR3 loop spans 21 amino acids. The germline CDR1 and CDR2 sequences are KGHSH and LQKENI. CDR3 nucleotides: TGTGCCAGCTCACCACGTTACGAAGAGACAGGGTTCCCCTCTGGGGCCAACGTCCTGACTTTC. Its translation: CASSPRYEETGFPSGANVLTF.

This chain links TRBV27 with TRBJ1-1; perhaps TRBD1 as D (5 bases). The ends were cut back, 3 bases at V and 0 bases at J, with 14 bases in the middle. CDR1 and CDR2 (germline): MNHEY, SMNVEV (reference sequence). The CDR3 length is 16 residues. The CDR3 region has the DNA TGTGCCAGCAGTTTGGGGGGGACCCGACTGAACACTGAAGCTTTCTTT. This translates into CASSLGGTRLNTEAFF.

This rearrangement joins TRBV7-8 to TRBJ2-5, with D possibly TRBD2 on 5 matching bases. Germline CDR1 is SGHVS and CDR2 is FQNEAQ. The CDR3 extends over 16 amino acids. Between the trimmed V and J ends, which lost 3 bases and 4 bases, there was a span of 18 bases. Written as DNA, the CDR3 is TGTGCCAGCAGCTTCTCGTCAGTGGGAGTTGGAGAGACCCAGTACTTC. Amino acid sequence: CASSFSSVGVGETQYF. Full variable domain (outside the CDR3, taken from reference TRBV7-8 and TRBJ2-5): GAGVSQSPRYKVAKRGQDVALRCDPISGHVSLFWYQQALGQGPEFLTYFQNEAQLDKSGLPSDRFFAERPEGSVSTLKIQRTQQEDSAVYLCASSFSSVGVGETQYFGPGTRLLVL.

The chain joins TRBV5-6 to TRBJ2-5; 8 nucleotides agree with TRBD2. V lost 4 bases and J lost 5; bases outside the gene matches: 16. The CDR3 consists of 17 residues. CDR1 SGHDT and CDR2 YYEEEE come from the germline V gene. CDR3 coding DNA: TGTGCCAGCAGCCCCCAGGTTATACGGGAGGGAAATGAGACCCAGTACTTC. This encodes CASSPQVIREGNETQYF.

This sequence joins TRBV7-9 and TRBJ1-2; D unresolved. CDR1 is SEHNR and CDR2 is FQNEAQ in the germline V gene (reference sequence). V gave up 2 bases and J gave up 4 bases, with 14 bases separating them. There are 15 residues in the CDR3. CDR3 DNA: TGTGCCAGCAGCTTAAAGGAGGCCCCTTTCTATGGCTACACCTTC. This sequence encodes CASSLKEAPFYGYTF. Looking up the rest from reference TRBV7-9 and TRBJ1-2 gives the full variable domain: DTGVSQNPRHKITKRGQNVTFRCDPISEHNRLYWYRQTLGQGPEFLTYFQNEAQLEKSRLLSDRFSAERPKGSFSTLEIQRTEQGDSAMYLCASSLKEAPFYGYTFGSGTRLTVV.

V and J are TRBV7-9 and TRBJ2-2; D unclear. From germline, CDR1 is SEHNR and CDR2 FQNEAQ (reference sequence). V was trimmed by 0 bases and J by 0 bases, leaving 11 bases between them. The CDR3 totals 17 residues. The CDR3 DNA reads as TGTGCCAGCAGCTTAGCGGGCGACTCCGCGAACACCGGGGAGCTGTTTTTT. This sequence encodes CASSLAGDSANTGELFF.

The CDR3 loop is CASSPSPADEQYF. In DNA form, the CDR3 reads TGCGCCAGCAGCCCCTCGCCGGCGGACGAGCAGTACTTC. The chain combines TRBV5-1 with TRBJ2-7; D unresolved. With 4 bases removed from V and 5 bases from J, the gap between germline ends came to 13 bases. The V gene's germline CDR1 is SGHRS and CDR2 YFSETQ. The CDR3 loop spans 13 amino acids.

This chain links TRBV6-5 with TRBJ1-1; TRBD1 matches at 9 bases. CDR1 is MNHEY and CDR2 is SVGAGI in the germline V gene. The CDR3 sequence is 15 residues long. The ends lost 6 bases at V and 0 bases at J; junction bases unmatched: 5. The CDR3 is CASRPGQGMNTEAFF. CDR3 nucleotides: TGTGCCAGCAGGCCCGGACAGGGGATGAACACTGAAGCTTTCTTT.

Comment on this clone: Other DNA sequences in the sample encode the same CDR3. V is TRBV5-1 and J is TRBJ1-5; 10 bases agree with TRBD1. This CDR3 contains 14 residues. Germline V lookup: CDR1 SGHRS, CDR2 YFSETQ. V dropped 3 bases and J dropped 6; count of bases not matched to a gene: 3. This chain's CDR3 is CASSSGTGVQPQHF. The DNA for the CDR3 is TGCGCCAGCAGCTCTGGGACAGGGGTTCAGCCCCAGCATTTT.

J is TRBJ1-4 and V is TRBV28; 11 bases are shared with TRBD1. The CDR3 length is 14 residues. The J segment lost 11 bases and the V segment lost 5 bases, leaving 7 bases of the junction unmatched. Germline lookup yields CDR1 MDHEN and CDR2 SYDVKM. The CDR3 loop is CASSPGQGARKLFF. The CDR3 DNA reads TGTGCCAGCAGTCCAGGACAGGGGGCTCGGAAACTGTTTTTT.

CDR3 protein: CAWSFQGASGYTF. The CDR3 region has the DNA TGTGCCTGGAGTTTCCAGGGGGCCAGCGGCTACACCTTC. This chain joins TRBV30 and TRBJ1-2, with 8 bases identical to TRBD1. CDR1 is GTSNPN, CDR2 SVGIG, per germline (reference sequence). The CDR3 sequence is 13 residues long. Unmatched junction bases numbered 7, after V lost 2 bases and J lost 8 bases.

This chain joins TRBV27 and TRBJ2-4, with a weak D call TRBD2 (6 bases). The CDR3 extends over 14 amino acids. The V and J ends lost 10 bases and 7 bases respectively, with 20 bases between them. The V gene's germline CDR1 is MNHEY and CDR2 SMNVEV (reference sequence). The CDR3 sequence: CATRPSGVGNIQYF. The DNA for the CDR3 is TGTGCCACCCGACCGTCGGGGGTGGGGAACATTCAGTACTTC.

The J gene is TRBJ1-2, the V gene TRBV28; a possible D gene is TRBD1 (6 bases). Germline V gene data show CDR1 as MDHEN and CDR2 as SYDVKM. Trimming removed 8 bases at V and 5 bases at J, with 18 bases between. This CDR3 region has 14 residues. CDR3 bases: TGTGCCAGCCACGGAGGGGGTTCGGCGTATGGCTACACCTTC. It specifies CASHGGGSAYGYTF.

This clone was recorded only once. The rearrangement links TRBV6-5 to TRBJ2-7, with 7 positions matching TRBD1. The trim removed 6 bases at V and 6 bases at J, leaving 11 bases unmatched. The CDR3 spans 14 residues. Germline-derived CDR1 and CDR2 are MNHEY and SVGAGI. The CDR3 DNA follows: TGTGCCAGCAGATACAGGGGATCCCAAGTCGAGCAGTACTTC. Translating it yields CASRYRGSQVEQYF.

This clone was counted a single time. The chain employs TRBV6-1 and TRBJ2-3; either TRBD1 or TRBD2 may fit D (5 bases each). Germline assignment: CDR1 MNHNS and CDR2 SASEGT. The CDR3 runs 14 residues. V lost 5 bases to trimming and J lost 0 bases, with 9 bases between them. CDR3 sequence: CASSRDRSTDTQYF. The DNA for the CDR3 is TGTGCCAGCAGTCGGGACCGTAGCACAGATACGCAGTATTTT.

V and J are TRBV7-3 and TRBJ2-3, with 11 bases aligning to TRBD2. CDR1 is SGHTA, CDR2 FQGTGA, per germline. V shed 4 bases, J shed 3 bases, and the junction held 15 bases outside the gene matches. The CDR3 length is 19 residues. For the CDR3, the DNA is TGTGCCAGCAGCTCGCGACTAGCGGGAAGGGGTTATCTTACAGATACGCAGTATTTT. Its translation is CASSSRLAGRGYLTDTQYF.

The chain links TRBV5-1 to TRBJ2-7, with TRBD1 matching over 8 bases. CDR1 and CDR2 from the germline V gene are SGHRS and YFSETQ. This CDR3 region has 15 residues. The trim removed 4 bases at V and 3 bases at J, leaving 9 bases unmatched. This CDR3 is CASSRGQADYYEQYF. The DNA of the CDR3 is TGCGCCAGCAGCCGGGGACAGGCGGACTACTACGAGCAGTACTTC.

J is TRBJ1-3 and V is TRBV28, with 7 bases identical to TRBD1. This CDR3 has 16 residues. Trimming removed 3 bases from V and 0 bases from J; junction bases left unmatched: 5. Per germline, CDR1 MDHEN and CDR2 SYDVKM. The CDR3 spells CASSFQRGLSGNTIYF. DNA of the CDR3: TGTGCCAGCAGTTTTCAGAGGGGGCTCTCTGGAAACACCATATATTTT.

This chain links TRBV7-2 with TRBJ2-5; 7 bases are shared with TRBD2. In germline, CDR1 is SGHTA, CDR2 FQGNSA. Trimming took 5 bases from V and 5 from J; bases not matched to a gene: 5. The CDR3 is 13 residues long. The CDR3 sequence is CASSTWGGETQYF. The DNA for the CDR3 is TGTGCCAGCAGCACATGGGGGGGGGAGACCCAGTACTTC.

The CDR3 sequence is CASRYGQQETQYF. CDR3 in DNA: TGTGCCAGCAGGTATGGACAGCAAGAGACCCAGTACTTC. The V gene is TRBV5-5, the J gene TRBJ2-5; TRBD1 might be the D (6 bases). Germline-derived CDR1 and CDR2 are SGHKS and YYEKEE (reference sequence). This CDR3 region has 13 residues. The V and J ends lost 5 bases and 2 bases respectively, with 10 bases between them.

Only one count was recorded for this clone. The chain couples TRBV5-6 to TRBJ2-3, with 10 bases fitting TRBD1. This CDR3 spans 16 amino acids. The J segment lost 2 bases and the V segment lost 5 bases, leaving 8 bases of the junction unmatched. Germline V gene lookup returns CDR1 SGHDT and CDR2 YYEEEE. The CDR3 here is CASRLLGTGATDTQYF. DNA for the CDR3: TGTGCCAGCAGACTCCTAGGGACAGGGGCCACAGATACGCAGTATTTT.

V gene TRBV7-3 combines with J gene TRBJ1-4; perhaps TRBD1 as D (5 bases). The CDR3 extends over 15 amino acids. Between the trimmed V and J ends, which lost 0 bases and 7 bases, there was a span of 12 bases. Germline V CDR1 and CDR2: SGHTA, FQGTGA. The CDR3 sequence is CASSLTGVGSEKLFF. The CDR3, as DNA: TGTGCCAGCAGCTTAACGGGGGTAGGAAGTGAAAAACTGTTTTTT.

The genes are TRBV19 and TRBJ2-1; 11 bases align to TRBD2. Germline V CDR1 and CDR2: LNHDA, SQIVND (reference sequence). CDR3 length: 16 residues. V was pared by 6 bases and J by 6 bases, with 10 bases of the junction left unmatched. DNA for the CDR3: TGTGCCAGTAGACCCTGGGCTAGCGGGAGGATCAATGAGCAGTTCTTC. It codes for CASRPWASGRINEQFF.

The chain employs TRBV25-1 and TRBJ2-7; 7 nucleotides line up with TRBD1. Germline CDR1 MGHDK, CDR2 SYGVNS. CDR3 length: 13 amino acids. J gave up 2 bases and V 7 bases, and 5 bases lay outside the gene matches. The CDR3 nucleotides are TGTGCCAGCAAAGGGGACAGAGCCTACGAGCAGTACTTC. Protein product: CASKGDRAYEQYF.

This clone was observed a few times. Within the sample, other DNA sequences also encode this same CDR3. The chain uses TRBV6-5 and TRBJ2-2; D is unclear. Germline loops: CDR1 MNHEY, CDR2 SVGAGI. The length of the CDR3 is 14 residues. V was clipped by 0 bases and J by 1 base, with 3 bases between them. CDR3 sequence (DNA): TGTGCCAGCAGTTACTCACGGAACACCGGGGAGCTGTTTTTT. Its translation: CASSYSRNTGELFF.

The chain carries TRBV6-1 and TRBJ2-7; possible D gene TRBD1, 5 bases. Germline V gene sequence: CDR1 MNHNS, CDR2 SASEGT. V dropped 0 bases and J dropped 5 bases, with 20 bases sitting between them. The CDR3 has 17 amino acids. Written as DNA, the CDR3 is TGTGCCAGCAGTGAAGCGCTAGGGGCAGCCTGGGAAGACGAGCAGTACTTC. Translating it yields CASSEALGAAWEDEQYF.

On this clone: Other DNA sequences in this specimen translate into the identical CDR3. The V gene is TRBV7-9, the J gene TRBJ2-3; D unclear. The CDR3 spans 14 residues. Germline values: CDR1 SEHNR, CDR2 FQNEAQ (reference sequence). The germline V and J ends were trimmed by 2 bases and 1 base, with 7 bases remaining between them. CDR3 in amino acids: CASSLSGGTDTQYF. CDR3 DNA sequence: TGTGCCAGCAGCTTAAGTGGGGGCACAGATACGCAGTATTTT.

V usage is TRBV2 and J usage is TRBJ2-2, with TRBD2 matching over 8 bases. CDR3 length equals 16 residues. Per the germline V gene, CDR1 is SNHLY and CDR2 is FYNNEI. V shed 4 bases and J 2 bases; nucleotides not matched to a gene: 6. The CDR3 is CASSGPGGPNTGELFF. The CDR3 bases are TGTGCCAGCAGTGGACCGGGAGGGCCCAACACCGGGGAGCTGTTTTTT.

To note about this clone: The sample carries other DNA sequences with the same CDR3. This chain joins TRBV18 and TRBJ2-5; D gene uncertain. The CDR3 totals 12 residues. Germline V gene data show CDR1 as KGHSH and CDR2 as LQKENI. V was clipped by 3 bases and J by 2 bases, with 4 bases between them. CDR3 nucleotide sequence: TGTGCCAGCTCACCCCGTCAAGAGACCCAGTACTTC. Protein sequence: CASSPRQETQYF.

This clone was counted once. The rearrangement uses TRBV9 and TRBJ2-1; unclear D gene. V gave up 0 bases and J gave up 5 bases, with 9 bases separating them. CDR3 length equals 14 residues. CDR1 SGDLS and CDR2 YYNGEE come from the germline V gene. The CDR3 protein is CASSVGATNNEQFF. As DNA, the CDR3 is TGTGCCAGCAGCGTAGGGGCAACGAACAATGAGCAGTTCTTC.